This T cell receptor beta chain appears in the sequencing data of a study of T-cell reconstitution after alpha-beta-depleted transplantation in children. As concerns this clonotype: The antigen is undetermined.

Study findings and constraints: Surviving recipient cells, namely T cells and thymic progenitors, were the source of high day-60 TCRbeta diversity in some patients. Among T cells one year after transplant, newly produced cells accounted for most counts and diversity.

The germline V and J ends were trimmed by 6 bases and 4 bases, with 16 bases remaining between them. Looked up from germline, CDR1 is SGHRS and CDR2 is YFSETQ. The CDR3 covers 15 residues. Unique molecular identifiers were incorporated when the TCRbeta library was constructed. TCRdb redid the calling of the PCR reads with MiXCR, one entry per CDR3 protein. The sample has hundreds of thousands of distinct CDR3 sequences; under 15% are singletons. The chain couples TRBV5-1 to TRBJ2-2; tentative D call: TRBD2 (5 bases). Sequencing was performed on PBMCs, taken before TCRalphabeta/CD19-depleted stem cell transplant. The TCR was taken from a girl aged 2-9 years with congenital amegakaryocytic thrombocytopenia, due to receive a stem cell transplant. The CDR3 DNA reads TGCGCCAGCACCCCGGGGTACCTCCCCACCGGGGAGCTGTTTTTT. This gives the protein CASTPGYLPTGELFF.